In this sample, the clone carrying this T cell receptor (beta chain) turned up a few times. Its antigen remains unidentified. TCRdb recomputed calls from the 5' RACE reads with MiXCR, one row per CDR3 protein. The sample records about 270,000 distinct CDR3 sequences, 15% to 20% being singletons. The sample originates from a study of T-cell memory formation after mild COVID-19. Overall study findings and caveats: While clones contracting from day 15 to 85 were balanced between CD4 and CD8, later expanders leaned CD4+.

Germline V gene data show CDR1 as DFQATT and CDR2 as SNEGSKA (reference sequence). This CDR3 comprises 12 residues. Between the trimmed V and J ends, which lost 1 base and 3 bases, there was a span of 7 bases. The clonotype comes from a man aged 18-30 years who had mild COVID-19 (a few samples of this study predate the infection). Cell type and time point are not known. The V gene is TRBV20-1, the J gene TRBJ2-7; tentative D call: TRBD2 (5 bases). Sequencing used PBMCs or a T cell subset sorted from them (not recorded which). The CDR3 nucleotides read TGCAGTGCTAGAGGGGCGGGCTACGAGCAGTACGTC. Translation: CSARGAGYEQYV.